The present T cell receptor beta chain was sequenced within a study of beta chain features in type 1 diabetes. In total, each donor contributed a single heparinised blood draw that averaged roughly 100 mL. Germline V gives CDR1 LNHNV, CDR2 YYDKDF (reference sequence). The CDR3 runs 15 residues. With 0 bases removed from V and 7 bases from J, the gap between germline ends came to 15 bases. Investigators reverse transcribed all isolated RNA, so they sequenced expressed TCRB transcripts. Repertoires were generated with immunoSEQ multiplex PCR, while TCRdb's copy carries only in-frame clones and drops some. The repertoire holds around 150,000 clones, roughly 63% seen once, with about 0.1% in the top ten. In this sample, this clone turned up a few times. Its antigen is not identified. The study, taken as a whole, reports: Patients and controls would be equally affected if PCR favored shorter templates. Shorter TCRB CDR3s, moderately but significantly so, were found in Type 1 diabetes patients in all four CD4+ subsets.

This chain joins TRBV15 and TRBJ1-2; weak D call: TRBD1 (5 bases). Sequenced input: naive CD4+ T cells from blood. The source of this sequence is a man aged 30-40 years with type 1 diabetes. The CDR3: CATSRDTAGTRGYTF. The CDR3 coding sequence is TGTGCCACCAGCAGAGATACGGCAGGGACCCGTGGCTACACCTTC.